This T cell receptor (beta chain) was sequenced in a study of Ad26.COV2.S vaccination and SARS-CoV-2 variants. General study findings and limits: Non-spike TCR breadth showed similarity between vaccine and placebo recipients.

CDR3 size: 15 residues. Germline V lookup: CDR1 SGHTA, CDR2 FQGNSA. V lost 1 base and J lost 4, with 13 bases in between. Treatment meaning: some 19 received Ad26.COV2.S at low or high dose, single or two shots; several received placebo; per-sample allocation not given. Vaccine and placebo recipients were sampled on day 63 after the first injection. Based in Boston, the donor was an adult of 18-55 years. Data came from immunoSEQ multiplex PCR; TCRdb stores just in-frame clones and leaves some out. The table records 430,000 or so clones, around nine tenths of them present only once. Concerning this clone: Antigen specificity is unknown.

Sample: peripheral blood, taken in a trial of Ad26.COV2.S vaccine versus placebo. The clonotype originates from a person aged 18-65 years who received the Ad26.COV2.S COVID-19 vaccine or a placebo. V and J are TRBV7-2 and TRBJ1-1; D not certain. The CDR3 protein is CASSLVLLAGTEAFF. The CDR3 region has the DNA TGTGCCAGCAGCTTAGTTCTTTTGGCTGGCACTGAAGCTTTCTTT.